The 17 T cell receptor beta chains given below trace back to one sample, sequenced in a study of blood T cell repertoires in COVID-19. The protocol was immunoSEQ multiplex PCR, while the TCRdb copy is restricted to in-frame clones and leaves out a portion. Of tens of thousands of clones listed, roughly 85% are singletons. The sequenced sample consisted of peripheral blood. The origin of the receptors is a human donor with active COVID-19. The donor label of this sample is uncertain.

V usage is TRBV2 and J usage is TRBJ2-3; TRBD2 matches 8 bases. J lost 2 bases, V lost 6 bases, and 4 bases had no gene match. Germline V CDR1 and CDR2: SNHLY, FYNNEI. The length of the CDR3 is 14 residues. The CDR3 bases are TGTGCCAGCAGGCGGGGGGACACCACAGATACGCAGTATTTT. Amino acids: CASRRGDTTDTQYF. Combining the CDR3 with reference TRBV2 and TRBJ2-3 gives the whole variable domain EPEVTQTPSHQVTQMGQEVILRCVPISNHLYFYWYRQILGQKVEFLVSFYNNEISEKSEIFDDQFSVERPDGSNFTLKIRSTKLEDSAMYFCASRRGDTTDTQYFGPGTRLTVL.

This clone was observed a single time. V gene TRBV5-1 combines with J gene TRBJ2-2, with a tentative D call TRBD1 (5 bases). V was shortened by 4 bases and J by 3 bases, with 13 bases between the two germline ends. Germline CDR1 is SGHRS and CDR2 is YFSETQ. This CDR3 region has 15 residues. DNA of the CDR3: TGCGCCAGCAGCACCGTCTTAGGGGACACCGGGGAGCTGTTTTTT. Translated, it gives CASSTVLGDTGELFF.

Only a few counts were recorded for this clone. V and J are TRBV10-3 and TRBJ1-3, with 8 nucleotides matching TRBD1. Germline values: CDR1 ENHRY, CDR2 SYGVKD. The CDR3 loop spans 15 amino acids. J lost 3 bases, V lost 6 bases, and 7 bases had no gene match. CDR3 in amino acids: CAIRPGQADGNTIYF. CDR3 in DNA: TGTGCCATCAGGCCGGGACAGGCGGATGGAAACACCATATATTTT.

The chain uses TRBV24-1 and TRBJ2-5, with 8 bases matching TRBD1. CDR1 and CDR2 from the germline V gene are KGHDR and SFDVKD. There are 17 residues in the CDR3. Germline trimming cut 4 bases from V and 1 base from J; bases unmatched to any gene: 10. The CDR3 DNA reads TGTGCCACCAGTGACCCCAGGACAGGGAAACTCCAAGAGACCCAGTACTTC. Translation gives CATSDPRTGKLQETQYF.

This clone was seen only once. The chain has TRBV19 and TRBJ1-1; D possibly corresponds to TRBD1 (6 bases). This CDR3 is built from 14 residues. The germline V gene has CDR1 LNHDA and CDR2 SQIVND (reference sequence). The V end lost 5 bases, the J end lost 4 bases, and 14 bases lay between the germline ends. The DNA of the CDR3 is TGTGCCAGTAGTGCCACAGGGCTCCCCACTGAAGCTTTCTTT. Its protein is CASSATGLPTEAFF.

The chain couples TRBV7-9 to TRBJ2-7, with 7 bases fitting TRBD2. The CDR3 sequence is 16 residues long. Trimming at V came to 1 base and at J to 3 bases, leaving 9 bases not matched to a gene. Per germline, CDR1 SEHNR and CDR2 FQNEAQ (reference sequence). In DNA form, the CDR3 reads TGTGCCAGCAGCTTAGTGTTGACGGGAGGATACTACGAGCAGTACTTC. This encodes CASSLVLTGGYYEQYF.

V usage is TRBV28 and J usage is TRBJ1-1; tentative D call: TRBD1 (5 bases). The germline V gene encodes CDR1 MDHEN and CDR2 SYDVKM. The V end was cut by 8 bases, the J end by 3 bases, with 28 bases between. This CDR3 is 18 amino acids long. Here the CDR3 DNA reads TGTGCCAGCCCACAAAGTAGAAGGGGCGCTTCATACGACACTGAAGCTTTCTTT. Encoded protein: CASPQSRRGASYDTEAFF.

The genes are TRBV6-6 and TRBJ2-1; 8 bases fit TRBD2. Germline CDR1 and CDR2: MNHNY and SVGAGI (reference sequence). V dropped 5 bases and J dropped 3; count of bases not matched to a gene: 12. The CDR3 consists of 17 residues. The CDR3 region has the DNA TGTGCCAGCAGTCCAGTTTCGGGACTAGACTACTACAATGAGCAGTTCTTC. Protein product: CASSPVSGLDYYNEQFF.

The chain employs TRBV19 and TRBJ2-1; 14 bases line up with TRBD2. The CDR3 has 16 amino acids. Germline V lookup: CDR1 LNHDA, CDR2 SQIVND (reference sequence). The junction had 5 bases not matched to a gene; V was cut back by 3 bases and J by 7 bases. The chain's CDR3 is CASSIGTSGSRNEQFF. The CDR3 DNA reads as TGTGCCAGTAGTATCGGGACTAGCGGGAGTAGAAATGAGCAGTTCTTC.

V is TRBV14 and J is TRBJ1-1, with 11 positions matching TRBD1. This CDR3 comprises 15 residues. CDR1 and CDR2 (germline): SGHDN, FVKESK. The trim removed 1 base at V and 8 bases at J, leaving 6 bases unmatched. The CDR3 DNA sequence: TGTGCCAGCAGCCAAGGAGGACAGGGGGCTTGGGAAGCTTTCTTT. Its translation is CASSQGGQGAWEAFF.

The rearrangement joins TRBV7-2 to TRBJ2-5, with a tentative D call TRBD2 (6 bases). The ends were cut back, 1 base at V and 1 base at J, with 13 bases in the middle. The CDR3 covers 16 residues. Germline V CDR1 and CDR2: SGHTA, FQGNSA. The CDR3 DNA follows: TGTGCCAGCAGCTTAGTTAAGTCACTAGCCCAAGAGACCCAGTACTTC. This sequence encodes CASSLVKSLAQETQYF.

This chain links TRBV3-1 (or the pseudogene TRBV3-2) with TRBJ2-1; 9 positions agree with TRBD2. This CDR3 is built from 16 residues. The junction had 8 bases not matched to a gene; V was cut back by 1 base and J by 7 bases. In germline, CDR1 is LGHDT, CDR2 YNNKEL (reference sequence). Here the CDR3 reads CASSQVAGGPLNEQFF. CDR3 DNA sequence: TGTGCCAGCAGCCAAGTCGCGGGAGGGCCCTTGAATGAGCAGTTCTTC.

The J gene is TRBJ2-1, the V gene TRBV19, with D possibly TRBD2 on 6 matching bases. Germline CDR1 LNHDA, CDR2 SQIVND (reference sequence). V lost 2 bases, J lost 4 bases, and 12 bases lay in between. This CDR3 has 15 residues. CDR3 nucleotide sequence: TGTGCCAGTAGTATAAGGAGCGGGCCTTACAATGAGCAGTTCTTC. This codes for CASSIRSGPYNEQFF.

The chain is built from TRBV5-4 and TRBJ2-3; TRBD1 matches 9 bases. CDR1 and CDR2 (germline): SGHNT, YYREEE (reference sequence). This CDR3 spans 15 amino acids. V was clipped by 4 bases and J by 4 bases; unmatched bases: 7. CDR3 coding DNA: TGTGCCAGCAGCCTCACAGGGGGCAAATCAGATACGCAGTATTTT. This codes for CASSLTGGKSDTQYF.

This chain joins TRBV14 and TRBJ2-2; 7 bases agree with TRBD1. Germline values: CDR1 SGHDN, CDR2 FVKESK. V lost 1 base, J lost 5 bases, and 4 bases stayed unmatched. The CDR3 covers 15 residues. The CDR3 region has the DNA TGTGCCAGCAGCCAAGTCAGACAGGGTACCGGGGAGCTGTTTTTT. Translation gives CASSQVRQGTGELFF. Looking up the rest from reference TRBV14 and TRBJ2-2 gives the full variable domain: EAGVTQFPSHSVIEKGQTVTLRCDPISGHDNLYWYRRVMGKEIKFLLHFVKESKQDESGMPNNRFLAERTGGTYSTLKVQPAELEDSGVYFCASSQVRQGTGELFFGEGSRLTVL.

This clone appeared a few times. The CDR3 coding sequence is TGTGCCAGCAGTGGGACAGTGGGGCTGGGTGAGCAGTACTTC. This sequence encodes CASSGTVGLGEQYF. This chain connects TRBV2 to TRBJ2-7, with D maybe TRBD1 (6 bases). The CDR3 covers 14 residues. V lost 4 bases to trimming and J lost 7 bases, with 17 bases between them. The germline gives CDR1 SNHLY, CDR2 FYNNEI.

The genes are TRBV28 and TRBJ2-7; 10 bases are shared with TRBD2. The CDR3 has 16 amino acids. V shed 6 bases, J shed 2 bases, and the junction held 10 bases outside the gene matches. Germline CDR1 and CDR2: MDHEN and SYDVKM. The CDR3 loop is CASRPPLAGAAYEQYF. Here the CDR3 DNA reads TGTGCCAGCAGGCCTCCCCTAGCGGGAGCCGCCTACGAGCAGTACTTC.